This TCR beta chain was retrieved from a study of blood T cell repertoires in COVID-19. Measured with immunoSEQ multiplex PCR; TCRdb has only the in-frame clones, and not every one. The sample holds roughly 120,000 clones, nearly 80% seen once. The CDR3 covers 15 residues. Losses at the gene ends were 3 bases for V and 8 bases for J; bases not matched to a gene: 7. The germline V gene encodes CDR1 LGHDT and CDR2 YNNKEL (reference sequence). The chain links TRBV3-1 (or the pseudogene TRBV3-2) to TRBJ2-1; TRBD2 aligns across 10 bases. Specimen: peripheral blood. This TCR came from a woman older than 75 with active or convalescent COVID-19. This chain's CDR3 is CASSQGLAGEYEQFF. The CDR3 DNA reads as TGTGCCAGCAGCCAGGGGCTAGCGGGAGAATATGAGCAGTTCTTC.